The subject of this entry is one T cell receptor (beta chain). Antigen: not known. This sample is part of a study of cytomegalovirus exposure and HLA in healthy donors. Study details: The same platform used for the 666 first-cohort repertoires was also used for the 120 or so validation repertoires, as a later analysis reported.

Profiling relied on immunoSEQ multiplex PCR, and the TCRdb table lists in-frame clones only, not all of them. Seen here are 100,000 to 150,000 clones, 90% to 96% observed once, and the top ten hold less than 2%. Study results and caveats: In vitro testing confirmed a few CMV-associated chains as specific for CMV antigens. In a later analysis, first-cohort TCR clusters were found to tend to co-occur in the 100 to 150 validation repertoires.

CDR3 length equals 17 residues. Trimming at V came to 1 base and at J to 5 bases, leaving 11 bases not matched to a gene. Germline V gives CDR1 SGHVS, CDR2 FNYEAQ. This TCR derives from a man aged 18-30 years in good health and CMV-seronegative. The chain employs TRBV7-6 and TRBJ2-5; 9 bases fit TRBD2. The source material was PBMCs. The CDR3 sequence: CASSLVWPSGNGETQYF. The CDR3 DNA sequence: TGTGCCAGCAGCTTAGTATGGCCTAGCGGGAATGGTGAGACCCAGTACTTC.